Presented here are 25 T cell receptor beta chains from one specimen sequenced in a study of OX40 agonist ivuxolimab in advanced cancers. The data were produced by immunoSEQ multiplex PCR, yet TCRdb's version contains in-frame clones alone and is incomplete. The sample contains approximately 76,000 clones, roughly 86% of which appear only once. Sample: CD4+ or CD8+ T cells sorted from blood, taken in a trial of the OX40 agonist ivuxolimab. These receptors all come from an adult with an advanced solid tumor such as melanoma, head and neck, liver or kidney cancer.

The gene calls are TRBV7-8 and TRBJ1-4; D is possibly TRBD1 (5 bases). V lost 1 base to trimming and J lost 8 bases, with 17 bases between them. The CDR3 runs 16 residues. The V gene's germline CDR1 is SGHVS and CDR2 FQNEAQ. DNA for the CDR3: TGTGCCAGCAGCTTAGGAATGGGTCAGGGCGGCGAAAAACTGTTTTTT. Translation gives CASSLGMGQGGEKLFF.

V is TRBV28 and J is TRBJ1-5, with 9 bases fitting TRBD1. The V and J ends lost 10 bases and 5 bases, in that order; junction bases with no gene match: 6. There are 13 residues in the CDR3. The germline V gene has CDR1 MDHEN and CDR2 SYDVKM. CDR3 sequence: CATLGQGHQPQHF. Here the CDR3 DNA reads TGTGCCACCTTGGGACAGGGCCATCAGCCCCAGCATTTT. Complete variable domain (other parts from reference TRBV28 and TRBJ1-5): DVKVTQSSRYLVKRTGEKVFLECVQDMDHENMFWYRQDPGLGLRLIYFSYDVKMKEKGDIPEGYSVSREKKERFSLILESASTNQTSMYLCATLGQGHQPQHFGDGTRLSIL.

CDR3 in DNA: TGCGCCAGCAGCCCGGGACCTTATAATTCACCCCTCCACTTT. Its translation is CASSPGPYNSPLHF. This chain uses TRBV4-3 with TRBJ1-6, with D perhaps TRBD1 (5 bases). With 4 bases removed from V and 4 bases from J, the gap between germline ends came to 8 bases. Germline values: CDR1 LGHNA, CDR2 YSLEER. The CDR3 has 14 amino acids.

The genes are TRBV11-2 and TRBJ2-3; D is unclear. V was pared by 2 bases and J by 2 bases, with 11 bases between. Per the germline V gene, CDR1 is SGHAT and CDR2 is FQNNGV. The CDR3 extends over 15 amino acids. CDR3 in amino acids: CASSLRLWNTDTQYF. CDR3 nucleotides: TGTGCCAGCAGCTTAAGGTTGTGGAACACAGATACGCAGTATTTT.

This clone came up once. CDR3 loop: CASSLSWDRGGDEQFF. The CDR3 bases are TGTGCCAGCAGCTTATCGTGGGACAGGGGTGGCGATGAGCAGTTCTTC. J is TRBJ2-1 and V is TRBV11-3, with TRBD1 identical over 10 bases. The germline V gene has CDR1 SGHNT and CDR2 YENEEA. The junction had 9 bases not matched to a gene; V was cut back by 2 bases and J by 8 bases. The CDR3 has 16 residues.

The chain has TRBV19 and TRBJ1-3; D gene ambiguous. Germline CDR1 LNHDA, CDR2 SQIVND (reference sequence). Deletions cut 6 bases from V and 7 bases from J, with 16 bases between. The length of the CDR3 is 14 residues. The CDR3 sequence is CASSREIGRNTIYF. As DNA, the CDR3 is TGTGCCAGTAGCCGGGAGATCGGACGGAACACCATATATTTT.

This chain joins TRBV7-9 and TRBJ2-3, with 10 positions matching TRBD2. V gave up 6 bases and J gave up 1 base; unmatched junction bases: 7. Germline lookup yields CDR1 SEHNR and CDR2 FQNEAQ (reference sequence). The CDR3 spans 16 residues. The CDR3 protein is CASSSLLAGGTDTQYF. The CDR3 region has the DNA TGTGCCAGCAGTTCCCTTCTAGCGGGGGGCACAGATACGCAGTATTTT.

This clone has a single count. This chain joins TRBV7-9 and TRBJ2-3; 9 bases map to TRBD1. This CDR3 is 19 amino acids long. CDR1 SEHNR and CDR2 FQNEAQ come from the germline V gene (reference sequence). The V segment lost 5 bases and the J segment 4 bases; nucleotides outside the gene matches: 19. CDR3 in amino acids: CASSPRTGTGFYVSDTQYF. DNA of the CDR3: TGTGCCAGCAGCCCGCGGACCGGGACAGGGTTTTATGTGTCAGATACGCAGTATTTT.

The chain joins TRBV6-1 to TRBJ1-2; possible D gene TRBD1, 5 bases. CDR3 size: 13 residues. V was trimmed by 7 bases and J by 3 bases, leaving 12 bases between them. CDR1 is MNHNS, CDR2 SASEGT, per germline. The CDR3 loop is CASIPGSDYGYTF. The CDR3 DNA sequence: TGTGCCAGCATTCCAGGGAGCGACTATGGCTACACCTTC.

The chain joins TRBV7-6 to TRBJ2-7; weak D call: TRBD1 (6 bases). Trimming removed 3 bases from V and 3 bases from J, with 12 bases in between. The V gene's germline CDR1 is SGHVS and CDR2 FNYEAQ. The CDR3 consists of 14 residues. DNA for the CDR3: TGTGCCAGCAGCTTTACACAGGGAAGCTACGAGCAGTACTTC. Encoded protein: CASSFTQGSYEQYF.

J is TRBJ1-4 and V is TRBV19; tentative D call: TRBD1 (5 bases). Per the germline V gene, CDR1 is LNHDA and CDR2 is SQIVND (reference sequence). Trimming pared 6 bases from V and 3 bases from J, leaving 17 bases between. This CDR3 region has 16 residues. The CDR3 region has the DNA TGTGCCAGTAGCACCGCGGGGCGGTTGGCTAATGAAAAACTGTTTTTT. Protein sequence: CASSTAGRLANEKLFF.

The count of this clone is one. CDR3 residues: CSVARSGSYEQYF. Written as DNA, the CDR3 is TGCAGCGTTGCCAGAAGTGGGAGCTACGAGCAGTACTTC. The chain employs TRBV29-1 and TRBJ2-7, with TRBD2 as a possible D gene (5 bases). V lost 4 bases and J 3 bases, leaving 13 bases between the germline ends. The CDR3 runs 13 residues. In germline, CDR1 is SQVTM, CDR2 ANQGSEA.

This chain links TRBV7-2 with TRBJ2-5; possible D gene TRBD1, 5 bases. CDR3 length: 19 residues. CDR1 and CDR2 (germline): SGHTA, FQGNSA. The ends were cut back, 0 bases at V and 0 bases at J, with 20 bases in the middle. Here the CDR3 reads CASSLAWRLLRAHQETQYF. CDR3 bases: TGTGCCAGCAGCTTAGCGTGGCGTCTGCTCAGGGCCCACCAAGAGACCCAGTACTTC. The full variable domain, in which reference TRBV7-2 and TRBJ2-5 provide the parts outside the CDR3, is GAGVSQSPSNKVTEKGKDVELRCDPISGHTALYWYRQSLGQGLEFLIYFQGNSAPDKSGLPSDRFSAERTGGSVSTLTIQRTQQEDSAVYLCASSLAWRLLRAHQETQYFGPGTRLLVL.

This clone came up once. This chain links TRBV5-1 with TRBJ2-5, with TRBD2 matching over 9 bases. This CDR3 contains 15 residues. CDR1 is SGHRS and CDR2 is YFSETQ in the germline V gene. V gave up 3 bases and J gave up 6 bases; unmatched junction bases: 9. CDR3 sequence: CASSSSSGDRKTQYF. The CDR3 DNA sequence: TGCGCCAGCAGCTCTTCTAGCGGGGATAGGAAGACCCAGTACTTC.

The gene calls are TRBV30 and TRBJ1-6; TRBD1 aligns across 12 bases. The trim removed 3 bases at V and 7 bases at J, leaving 4 bases unmatched. Germline CDR1 and CDR2: GTSNPN and SVGIG (reference sequence). CDR3 length: 15 residues. The CDR3 bases are TGTGCCTGGAGGGGACAGGGGGCCGGGAATTCACCCCTCCACTTT. It specifies CAWRGQGAGNSPLHF.

This rearrangement joins TRBV5-1 to TRBJ2-7, with TRBD1 as a possible D gene (5 bases). The CDR3 loop spans 15 amino acids. The V gene's germline CDR1 is SGHRS and CDR2 YFSETQ. V shed 0 bases and J shed 0 bases, with 10 bases lying between them. CDR3 nucleotides: TGCGCCAGCAGCTTGGTGGCAGGGCCCTCCTACGAGCAGTACTTC. It yields the protein CASSLVAGPSYEQYF.

V and J are TRBV6-6 and TRBJ2-3; D possibly corresponds to TRBD1 (5 bases). The germline CDR1 and CDR2 sequences are MNHNY and SVGAGI (reference sequence). The CDR3 totals 14 residues. Trimming stripped 4 bases from V and 0 bases from J, with 8 bases between. The chain's CDR3 is CASSLGVSTDTQYF. The CDR3 DNA sequence: TGTGCCAGCAGTTTAGGGGTTAGCACAGATACGCAGTATTTT.

This chain connects TRBV5-1 to TRBJ2-1; D remains ambiguous. There are 16 residues in the CDR3. V was cut by 0 bases and J by 0 bases, with 10 bases left in between. Germline CDR1 reads SGHRS; CDR2 reads YFSETQ. The CDR3 protein is CASSLGPVSSYNEQFF. CDR3 in DNA: TGCGCCAGCAGCTTGGGGCCGGTGAGCTCCTACAATGAGCAGTTCTTC.

The chain uses TRBV5-4 and TRBJ2-1, with 7 nucleotides matching TRBD1. Germline-derived CDR1 and CDR2 are SGHNT and YYREEE (reference sequence). J was trimmed by 6 bases and V by 3 bases; bases with no gene match: 9. This CDR3 has 15 amino acids. The CDR3 region has the DNA TGTGCCAGCAGCTCGCCGGGACAGAGACCCAATGAGCAGTTCTTC. Protein product: CASSSPGQRPNEQFF.

Concerning this clone itself: The junction departs from the called germline gene at one end, perhaps through a read error. Other DNA sequences of this sample code for an identical CDR3. The chain joins TRBV9 to TRBJ2-7; the match to TRBD1 covers 9 bases. This CDR3 has 14 amino acids. Germline assignment: CDR1 SGDLS and CDR2 YYNGEE. CDR3 sequence: CASSVPQGAREQYF. CDR3 nucleotide sequence: TGTGCCAGCAGCGTACCACAGGGGGCGCGGGAGCAGTATTTC.

In DNA form, the CDR3 reads TGTGCCAGCAGCACAACAGGGACTTCGAACTATGGCTACACCTTC. It yields the protein CASSTTGTSNYGYTF. This chain links TRBV7-9 with TRBJ1-2, with D perhaps TRBD1 (6 bases). Trimming shortened V by 5 bases and J by 2 bases, and 15 bases separated the two germline ends. The CDR3 has 15 residues. Germline V lookup: CDR1 SEHNR, CDR2 FQNEAQ (reference sequence).

Here the CDR3 DNA reads TGTGCCAGCAGCTTAGAACCAGCGGGAGTGGTAGATACGCAGTATTTT. This translates into CASSLEPAGVVDTQYF. The genes are TRBV11-2 and TRBJ2-3; 8 positions agree with TRBD2. V was clipped by 0 bases and J by 5 bases; unmatched bases: 7. The CDR3 covers 16 residues. CDR1 SGHAT and CDR2 FQNNGV come from the germline V gene.

The V call is TRBV29-1, the J call TRBJ1-4, with D perhaps TRBD1 (6 bases). The CDR3 has 13 amino acids. The germline CDR1 and CDR2 sequences are SQVTM and ANQGSEA. V was trimmed by 4 bases and J by 8 bases, leaving 14 bases between them. CDR3 DNA: TGCAGCGTTGTATCGACAGGAGCGGAAAAACTGTTTTTT. Its translation: CSVVSTGAEKLFF.

V usage is TRBV6-1 and J usage is TRBJ1-2; TRBD1 matches at 7 bases. CDR1 is MNHNS, CDR2 SASEGT, per germline. The trim removed 6 bases at V and 4 bases at J, leaving 8 bases unmatched. The CDR3 sequence is 14 residues long. CDR3 in DNA: TGTGCCAGCAGCGATTGGGACAGTATCTATGGCTACACCTTC. Translating gives CASSDWDSIYGYTF.

The chain uses TRBV4-1 and TRBJ1-4; tentatively, D is TRBD1 (5 bases). V lost 0 bases and J 3 bases, leaving 11 bases between the germline ends. CDR1 is MGHRA and CDR2 is YSYEKL in the germline V gene. The CDR3 has 16 amino acids. In DNA, the CDR3 is TGCGCCAGCAGCCAAGATCCCACAGGACCTAATGAAAAACTGTTTTTT. Residues: CASSQDPTGPNEKLFF.